This T cell receptor (beta chain) was sequenced during a study of blood T cell repertoires in COVID-19. Study details: The United States, Italy and Spain were the sources of the acute and convalescent COVID-19 samples. From T cells, B-cell-depleted T cells, or PBMCs came the material, which was cDNA or gDNA.

Per the germline V gene, CDR1 is KGHSH and CDR2 is LQKENI. CDR3 length equals 13 residues. Trimming at V came to 4 bases and at J to 6 bases, leaving 1 base not matched to a gene. In the original workflow: Reference gene primer amplification yielded estimated nucleated cell counts. Assay: immunoSEQ multiplex PCR; the TCRdb copy retains only in-frame clones and omits some. V and J calls and clone size are as listed in that table; D and trimming were resolved from the DNA. The sample includes roughly 100,000 clones, roughly four fifths of them seen just once. The receptor was isolated from a woman older than 75 with acute or convalescent COVID-19. This chain links TRBV18 with TRBJ2-3, with 10 nucleotides matching TRBD1. Sequences were obtained from peripheral blood. The CDR3 DNA is TGTGCCAGCTCACGGGACAGGGGCGATACGCAGTATTTT. It encodes CASSRDRGDTQYF.